Here is one T cell receptor beta chain with its context. Its target is not known. The junction shows a germline mismatch at one end, possibly a read error. This sample was included in a study of CD8+CD57+ T cells in acquired aplastic anemia. Study background: Sorted CD4+ and CD8+ cells yielded 2.5 to 3.5 ug of DNA on average. The study's findings and limits: The same twenty-nine CD8+ CDR3 sequences occurred in patients and in controls.

CDR3 and TCR beta VDJ profiling relied on a genomic DNA template. Each CDR3 protein gets one entry after TCRdb re-called the reads with MiXCR. This sample carries around 430,000 distinct CDR3 sequences, approximately 32% of them seen once, and the ten largest clones take under 0.95%. Previously, flow cytometry had revealed CD8+CD57+ cell expansion in the patients chosen for sequencing. The CDR3 loop spans 16 amino acids. Germline CDR1 and CDR2: KGHDR and SFDVKD. Material: sorted CD4+, CD8+, or CD8+CD57+ T cells (not recorded which) from PBMCs. This clonotype originated in a human donor with aplastic anemia. The V and J genes are TRBV24-1 and TRBJ1-1, with D maybe TRBD1 (5 bases). In DNA, the CDR3 is TGTGCCAGCAGTGAAGGAGGGGCCCCCCCCAGCACTGAAGCTTTCTTT. It yields the protein CASSEGGAPPSTEAFF.